The subject of this entry is one T cell receptor (beta chain). What it binds is not known. CDR3 size: 17 residues. Unmatched junction bases numbered 13, after V lost 3 bases and J lost 5 bases. Germline CDR1 MGHDK, CDR2 SYGVNS. The source of the sample is a study of T-cell reconstitution after alpha-beta-depleted transplantation in children. Study-wide results and caveats: The high TCRbeta diversity at day 60 in some patients came from surviving recipient T cells and thymic progenitors. Fresh T-cell production supplied most of the T-cell counts and diversity seen one year after transplant. As was reported, about two months after transplant, alpha-beta T cells came from several hundred expanded graft clones.

Unique molecular identifiers were used to barcode this TCRbeta library. MiXCR was run by TCRdb on the PCR reads, yielding one entry per CDR3 protein. The sample records about 830,000 distinct CDR3 sequences, about 15% being singletons. This sample comprised PBMCs, mostly from graft donor cells, obtained 360 days after TCRalphabeta/CD19-depleted stem cell transplant. The chain is built from TRBV25-1 and TRBJ1-1; 9 nucleotides align to TRBD1. The origin of this receptor is a male patient aged 10 to 17 who had a stem cell transplant for acute lymphoblastic leukemia, so the T cells may come from the graft donor. The CDR3 DNA reads as TGTGCCAGCAGTGATCTTAGGATCGACAGGGGGAAAACTGAAGCTTTCTTT. Its translation is CASSDLRIDRGKTEAFF.